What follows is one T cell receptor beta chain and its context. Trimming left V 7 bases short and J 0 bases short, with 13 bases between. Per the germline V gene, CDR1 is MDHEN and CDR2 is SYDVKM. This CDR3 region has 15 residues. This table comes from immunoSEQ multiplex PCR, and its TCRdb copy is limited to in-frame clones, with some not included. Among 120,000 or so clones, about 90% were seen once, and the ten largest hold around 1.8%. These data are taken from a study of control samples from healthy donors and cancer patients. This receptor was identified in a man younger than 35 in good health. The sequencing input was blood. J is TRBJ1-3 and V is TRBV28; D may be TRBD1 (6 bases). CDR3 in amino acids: CASTRQENSGNTIYF. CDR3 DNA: TGTGCCAGCACTAGACAGGAGAACTCTGGAAACACCATATATTTT.